This TCR beta chain was obtained from a study of blood T cell repertoires in COVID-19. For the study at large: Donors in the United States, Italy and Spain gave samples during acute or convalescent COVID-19.

One Seattle source followed patients from active infection through their disease course. In the original processing: From reference gene primer amplification, estimates of nucleated cell counts were derived. Sequencing used immunoSEQ multiplex PCR; TCRdb keeps in-frame clones, though not all of them. From that table come the V and J calls and clone size; the DNA was used to work out D and trimming. The sample contains about 260,000 clones, around 90% of which appear only once. Sequencing used peripheral blood. The receptor comes from a woman aged 55-70 years with COVID-19, enrolled during active disease.

The chain's CDR3 is CASSIGDILETQYF. CDR3 bases: TGCGCCAGCAGCATAGGGGACATTCTAGAGACCCAGTACTTC. The V gene is TRBV5-1, the J gene TRBJ2-5; D is perhaps TRBD1 (6 bases). Trimming removed 4 bases at V and 4 bases at J, with 14 bases between. CDR3 length: 14 amino acids. The germline gives CDR1 SGHRS, CDR2 YFSETQ.